This TCR beta chain is from a study of blood T cell repertoires in COVID-19. On the study more broadly: Sites across the United States, Italy and Spain contributed samples from acute and convalescent COVID-19. T cells, B-cell-depleted T cells, or PBMCs provided the cDNA or gDNA that served as material.

V lost 0 bases, J lost 0 bases, and 12 bases stayed unmatched. This CDR3 is built from 19 residues. Germline assignment: CDR1 SGDLS and CDR2 YYNGEE. As handled by the study authors: Estimated nucleated cell counts came from reference gene primer amplification. The table came from immunoSEQ multiplex PCR; TCRdb's copy has only in-frame clones and leaves some out. V and J calls and clone size are given by that table; D and trimming were obtained from the DNA. The sample holds about 160,000 clones, 80% to 90% seen once. The gene calls are TRBV9 and TRBJ2-3; TRBD2 aligns across 8 bases. Sequencing input: peripheral blood. The origin of this receptor is a woman in her sixties or seventies who had recovered from COVID-19. This CDR3 reads CASSVAPSVAGTSTDTQYF. The CDR3 nucleotides read TGTGCCAGCAGCGTAGCCCCCTCGGTAGCGGGGACTAGCACAGATACGCAGTATTTT.